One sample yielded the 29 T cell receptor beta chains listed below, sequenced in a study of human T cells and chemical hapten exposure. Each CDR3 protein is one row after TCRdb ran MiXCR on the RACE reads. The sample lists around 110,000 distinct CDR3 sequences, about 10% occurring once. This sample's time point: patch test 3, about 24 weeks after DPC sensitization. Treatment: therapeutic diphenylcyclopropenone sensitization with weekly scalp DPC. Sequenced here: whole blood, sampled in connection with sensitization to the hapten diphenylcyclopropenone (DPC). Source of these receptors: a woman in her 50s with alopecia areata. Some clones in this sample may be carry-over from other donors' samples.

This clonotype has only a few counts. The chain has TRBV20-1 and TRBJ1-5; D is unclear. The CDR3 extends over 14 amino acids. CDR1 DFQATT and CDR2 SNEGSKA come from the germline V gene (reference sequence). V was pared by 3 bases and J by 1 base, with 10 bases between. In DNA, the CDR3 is TGCAGTGCTAGGTCGGTCTTAAGCAATCAGCCCCAGCATTTT. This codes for CSARSVLSNQPQHF.

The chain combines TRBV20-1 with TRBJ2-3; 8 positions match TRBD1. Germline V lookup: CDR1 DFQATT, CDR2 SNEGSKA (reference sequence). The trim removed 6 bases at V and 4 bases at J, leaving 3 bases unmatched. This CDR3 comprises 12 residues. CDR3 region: CSAEQGADTQYF. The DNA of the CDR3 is TGCAGTGCGGAACAGGGGGCAGATACGCAGTATTTT.

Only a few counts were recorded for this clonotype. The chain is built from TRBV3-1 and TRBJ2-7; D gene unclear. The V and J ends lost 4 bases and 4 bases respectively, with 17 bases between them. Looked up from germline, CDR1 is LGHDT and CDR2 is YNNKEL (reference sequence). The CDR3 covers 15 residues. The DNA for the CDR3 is TGTGCCAGCAGCCCCCCCACCGGTAGAGGATACGAGCAGTACTTC. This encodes CASSPPTGRGYEQYF.

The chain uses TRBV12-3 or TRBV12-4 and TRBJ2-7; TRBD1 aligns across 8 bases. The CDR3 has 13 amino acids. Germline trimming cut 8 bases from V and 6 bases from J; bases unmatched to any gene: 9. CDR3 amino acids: CASCRTGSGEQYF. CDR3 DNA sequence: TGTGCCAGCTGCAGGACAGGGTCGGGCGAGCAGTACTTC.

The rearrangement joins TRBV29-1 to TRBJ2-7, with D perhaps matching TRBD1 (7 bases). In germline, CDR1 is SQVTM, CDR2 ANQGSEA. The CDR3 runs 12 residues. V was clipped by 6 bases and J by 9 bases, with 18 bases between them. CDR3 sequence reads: CSVQGGEVAQYF. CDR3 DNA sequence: TGCAGCGTCCAGGGGGGAGAAGTGGCGCAGTACTTC.

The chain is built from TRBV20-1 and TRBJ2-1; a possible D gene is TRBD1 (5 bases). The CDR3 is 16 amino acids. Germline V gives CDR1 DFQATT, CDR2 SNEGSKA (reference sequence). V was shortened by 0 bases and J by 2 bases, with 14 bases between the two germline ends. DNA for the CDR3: TGCAGTGCTAGAGATGAAGAGACAGATCCCTACAATGAGCAGTTCTTC. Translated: CSARDEETDPYNEQFF.

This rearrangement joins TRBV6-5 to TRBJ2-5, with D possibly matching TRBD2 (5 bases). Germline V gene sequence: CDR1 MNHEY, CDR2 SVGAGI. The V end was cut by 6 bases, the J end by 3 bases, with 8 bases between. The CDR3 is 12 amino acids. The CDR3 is CASRSREETQYF. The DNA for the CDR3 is TGTGCCAGCAGGTCGCGGGAAGAGACCCAGTACTTC.

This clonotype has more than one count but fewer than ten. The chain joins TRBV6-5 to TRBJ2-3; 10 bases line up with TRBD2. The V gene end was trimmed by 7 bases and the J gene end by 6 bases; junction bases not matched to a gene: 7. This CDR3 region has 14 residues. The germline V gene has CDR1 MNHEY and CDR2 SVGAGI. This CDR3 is CASNSGGAGDTQYF. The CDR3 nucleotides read TGTGCCAGCAACAGCGGGGGGGCCGGGGATACGCAGTATTTT.

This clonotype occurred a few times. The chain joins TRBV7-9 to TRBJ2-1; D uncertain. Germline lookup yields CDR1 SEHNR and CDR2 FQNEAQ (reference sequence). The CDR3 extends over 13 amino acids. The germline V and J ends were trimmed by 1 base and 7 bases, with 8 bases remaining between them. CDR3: CASSLVMVNEQFF. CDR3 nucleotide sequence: TGTGCCAGCAGCTTAGTCATGGTAAATGAGCAGTTCTTC.

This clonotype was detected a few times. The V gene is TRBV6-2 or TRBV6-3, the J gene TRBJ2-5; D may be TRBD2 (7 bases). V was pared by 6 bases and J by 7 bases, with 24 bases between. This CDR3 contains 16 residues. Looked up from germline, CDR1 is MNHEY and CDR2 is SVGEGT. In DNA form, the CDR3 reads TGTGCCAGCAGCGGGGCGGGGGCGGAGACCCTGGGGACCCAGTACTTC. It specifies CASSGAGAETLGTQYF.

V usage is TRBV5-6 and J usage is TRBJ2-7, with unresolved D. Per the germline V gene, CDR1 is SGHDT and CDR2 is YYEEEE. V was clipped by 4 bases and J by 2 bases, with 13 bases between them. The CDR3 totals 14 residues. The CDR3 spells CASSTEGMTYEQYF. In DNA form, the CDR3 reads TGTGCCAGCAGCACCGAAGGGATGACCTACGAGCAGTACTTC.

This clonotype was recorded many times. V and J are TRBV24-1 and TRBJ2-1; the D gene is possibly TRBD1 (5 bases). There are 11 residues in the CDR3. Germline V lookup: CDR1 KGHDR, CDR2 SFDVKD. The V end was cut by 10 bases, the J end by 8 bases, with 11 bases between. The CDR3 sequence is CATTRDDEQFF. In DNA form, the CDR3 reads TGTGCCACTACCAGGGATGATGAGCAGTTCTTC.

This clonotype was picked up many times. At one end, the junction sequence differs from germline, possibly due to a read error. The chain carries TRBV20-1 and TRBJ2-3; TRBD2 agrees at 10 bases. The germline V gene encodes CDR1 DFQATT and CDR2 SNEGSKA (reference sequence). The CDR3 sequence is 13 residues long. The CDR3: CSARAGGPDTQYF. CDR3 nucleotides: TGCAGTGCGAGAGCGGGAGGGCCCGATACGCAGTATTTT.

CDR3 bases: TGTGCCAGCAGCTTAGGGGCAGCCACTACCTTCTACGAGCAGTACTTC. This encodes CASSLGAATTFYEQYF. V usage is TRBV11-2 and J usage is TRBJ2-7; D is ambiguous. CDR3 size: 16 residues. Deletions cut 1 base from V and 3 bases from J, with 16 bases between. Germline V gene sequence: CDR1 SGHAT, CDR2 FQNNGV.

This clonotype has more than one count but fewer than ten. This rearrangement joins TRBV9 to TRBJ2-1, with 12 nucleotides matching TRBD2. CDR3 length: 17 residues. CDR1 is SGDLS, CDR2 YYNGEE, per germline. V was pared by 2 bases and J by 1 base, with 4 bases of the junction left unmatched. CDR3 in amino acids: CASSVASGGASYNEQFF. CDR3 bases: TGTGCCAGCAGCGTGGCTAGCGGGGGGGCTTCCTACAATGAGCAGTTCTTC.

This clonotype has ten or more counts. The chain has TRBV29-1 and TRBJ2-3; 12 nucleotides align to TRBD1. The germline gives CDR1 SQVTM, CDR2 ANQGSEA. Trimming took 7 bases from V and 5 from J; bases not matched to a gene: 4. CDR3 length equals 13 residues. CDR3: CSAGDRGRDTQYF. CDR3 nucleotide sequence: TGCAGCGCTGGGGACAGGGGGCGAGATACGCAGTATTTT.

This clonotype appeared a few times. In DNA form, the CDR3 reads TGCGCCAGCAGCTTGGCCACCGGATCTTCCTACGAGCAGTACTTC. This gives the protein CASSLATGSSYEQYF. V usage is TRBV5-1 and J usage is TRBJ2-7, with unresolved D. Germline V gene data show CDR1 as SGHRS and CDR2 as YFSETQ. This CDR3 has 15 amino acids. Trimming took 0 bases from V and 1 from J, leaving 11 bases between them. Full variable domain (outside the CDR3, taken from reference TRBV5-1 and TRBJ2-7): KAGVTQTPRYLIKTRGQQVTLSCSPISGHRSVSWYQQTPGQGLQFLFEYFSETQRNKGNFPGRFSGRQFSNSRSEMNVSTLELGDSALYLCASSLATGSSYEQYFGPGTRLTVT.

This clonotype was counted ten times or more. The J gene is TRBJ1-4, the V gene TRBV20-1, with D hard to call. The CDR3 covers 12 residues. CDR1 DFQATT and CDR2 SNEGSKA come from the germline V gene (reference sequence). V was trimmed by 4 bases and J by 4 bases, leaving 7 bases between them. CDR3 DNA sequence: TGCAGTGCTATTGGGGTTAATGAAAAACTGTTTTTT. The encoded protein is CSAIGVNEKLFF.

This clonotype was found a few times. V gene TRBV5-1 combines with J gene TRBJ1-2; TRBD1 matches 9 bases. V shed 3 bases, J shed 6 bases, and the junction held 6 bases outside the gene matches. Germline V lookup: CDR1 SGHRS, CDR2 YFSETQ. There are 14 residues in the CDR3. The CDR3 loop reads CASSSGQGTHGYTF. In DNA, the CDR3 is TGCGCCAGCAGCTCGGGACAGGGTACCCATGGCTACACCTTC.

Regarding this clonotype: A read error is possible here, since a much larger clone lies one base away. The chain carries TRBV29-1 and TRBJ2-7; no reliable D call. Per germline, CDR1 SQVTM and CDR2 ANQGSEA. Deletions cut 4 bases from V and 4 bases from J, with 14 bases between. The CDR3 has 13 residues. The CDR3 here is CSVAGSSCYEQYF. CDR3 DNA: TGCAGCGTTGCCGGGTCGAGCTGTTACGAGCAGTACTTC.

CDR3 nucleotide sequence: TGTGCCAGCAGTTTTACGGGGGCCGGGAATGAGCAGTTCTTC. Its protein is CASSFTGAGNEQFF. The V gene is TRBV27, the J gene TRBJ2-1; D is tentatively TRBD1 or TRBD2 (6 bases each). V lost 3 bases to trimming and J lost 7 bases, with 13 bases between them. CDR1 and CDR2 from the germline V gene are MNHEY and SMNVEV (reference sequence). This CDR3 region has 14 residues.

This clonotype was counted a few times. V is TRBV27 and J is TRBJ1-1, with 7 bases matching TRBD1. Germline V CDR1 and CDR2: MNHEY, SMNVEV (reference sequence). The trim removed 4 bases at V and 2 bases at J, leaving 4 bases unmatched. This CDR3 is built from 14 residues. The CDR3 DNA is TGTGCCAGCAGTTCCTACAGGGGTAACACTGAAGCTTTCTTT. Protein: CASSSYRGNTEAFF.

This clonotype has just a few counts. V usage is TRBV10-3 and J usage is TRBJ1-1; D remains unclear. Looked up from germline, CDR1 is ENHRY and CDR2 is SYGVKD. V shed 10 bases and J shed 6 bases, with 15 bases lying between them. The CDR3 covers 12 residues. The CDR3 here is CATITREAEAFF. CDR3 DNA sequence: TGTGCCACTATCACCCGTGAGGCTGAAGCTTTCTTT.

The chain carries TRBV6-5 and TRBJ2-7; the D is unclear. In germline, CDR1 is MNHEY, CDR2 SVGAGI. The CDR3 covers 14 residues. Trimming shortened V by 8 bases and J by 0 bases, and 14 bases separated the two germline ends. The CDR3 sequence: CASLVAFDSYEQYF. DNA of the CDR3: TGTGCCAGCCTGGTAGCCTTCGACTCCTACGAGCAGTACTTC.

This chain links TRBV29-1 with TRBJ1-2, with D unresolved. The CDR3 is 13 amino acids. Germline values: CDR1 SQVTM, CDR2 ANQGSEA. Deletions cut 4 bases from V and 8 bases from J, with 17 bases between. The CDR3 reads CSVGSRCGEGYTF. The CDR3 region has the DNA TGCAGCGTTGGATCACGTTGCGGTGAAGGCTACACCTTC.

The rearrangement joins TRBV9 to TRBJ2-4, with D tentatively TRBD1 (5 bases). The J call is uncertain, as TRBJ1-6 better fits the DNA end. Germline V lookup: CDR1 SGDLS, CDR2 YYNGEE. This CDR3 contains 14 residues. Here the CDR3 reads CASSPTGGSIQLHF. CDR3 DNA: TGTGCCAGCAGCCCGACGGGGGGAAGCATTCAGCTCCACTTT.

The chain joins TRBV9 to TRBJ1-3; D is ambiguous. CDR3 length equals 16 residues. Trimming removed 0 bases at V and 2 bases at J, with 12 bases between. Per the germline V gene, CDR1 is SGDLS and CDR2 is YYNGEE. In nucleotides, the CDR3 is TGTGCCAGCAGCGTAGCTGTTACCCCGACTGGAAACACCATATATTTT. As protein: CASSVAVTPTGNTIYF.

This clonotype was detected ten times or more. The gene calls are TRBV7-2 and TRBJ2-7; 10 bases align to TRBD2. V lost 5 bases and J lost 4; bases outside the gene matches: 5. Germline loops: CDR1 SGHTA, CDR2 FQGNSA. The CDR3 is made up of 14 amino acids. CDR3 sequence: CASSPGLALYEQYF. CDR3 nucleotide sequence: TGTGCCAGCAGCCCGGGACTAGCGCTATACGAGCAGTACTTC.

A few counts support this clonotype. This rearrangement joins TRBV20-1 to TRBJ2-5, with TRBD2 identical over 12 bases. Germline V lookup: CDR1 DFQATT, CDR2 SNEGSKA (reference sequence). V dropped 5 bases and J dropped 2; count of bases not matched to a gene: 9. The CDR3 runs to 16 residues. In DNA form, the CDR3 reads TGCAGTGCTCTTCCCTTACTAGCGGGGGGACAAGAGACCCAGTACTTC. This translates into CSALPLLAGGQETQYF.